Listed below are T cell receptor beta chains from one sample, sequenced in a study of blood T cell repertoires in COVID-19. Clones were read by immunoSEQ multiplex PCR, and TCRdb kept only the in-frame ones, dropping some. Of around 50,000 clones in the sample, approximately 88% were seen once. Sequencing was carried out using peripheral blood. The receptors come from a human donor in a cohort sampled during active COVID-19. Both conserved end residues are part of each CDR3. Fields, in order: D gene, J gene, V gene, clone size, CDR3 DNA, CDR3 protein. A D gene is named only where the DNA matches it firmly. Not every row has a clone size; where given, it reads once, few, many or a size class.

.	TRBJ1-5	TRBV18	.	TGTGCCAGCTCGCCACAGGAGGGCAATCAGCCCCAGCATTTT	CASSPQEGNQPQHF
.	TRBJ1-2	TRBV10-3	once	TGTGCCATCAGTGAGTCAACGGGGGGCGCGTTAGGCTATGGCTACACCTTC	CAISESTGGALGYGYTF
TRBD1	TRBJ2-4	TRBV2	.	TGTGCCAGCAGTGAATCGGAGCGGGCAGGGGGCGCTCTAGCCAAAAACATTCAGTACTTC	CASSESERAGGALAKNIQYF
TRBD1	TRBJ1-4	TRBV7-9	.	TGTGCCAGCAGCTTACAAACAGGGGGCCTGGGTGAAAAACTGTTTTTT	CASSLQTGGLGEKLFF
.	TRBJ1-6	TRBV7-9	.	TGTGCCAGCAGCGCAAACAGAGAGAATTCACCCCTCCACTTT	CASSANRENSPLHF
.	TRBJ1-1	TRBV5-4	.	TGTGCCAGCAGACTGCGGCTACAGGCGAACACTGAAGCTTTCTTT	CASRLRLQANTEAFF
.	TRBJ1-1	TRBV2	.	TGTGCCAGCAGAAAGACAGAGGCCTTGAACACTGAAGCTTTCTTT	CASRKTEALNTEAFF
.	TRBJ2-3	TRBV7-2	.	TGTGCCAGCAGCTTAGGTCACCGCACCTACACAGATACGCAGTATTTT	CASSLGHRTYTDTQYF
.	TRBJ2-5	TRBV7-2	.	TGTGCCAGCAGCTTATTGGGGGCCGGGGAGACCCAGTACTTC	CASSLLGAGETQYF
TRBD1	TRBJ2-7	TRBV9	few	TGTGCCAGCAGCCATTCTCCGGGACAGGGTTACGAGCAGTACTTC	CASSHSPGQGYEQYF
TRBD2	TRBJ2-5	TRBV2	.	TGTGCCAGCAGTGAAACCTCTAGCGGGCTGGGGGAGACCCAGTACTTC	CASSETSSGLGETQYF
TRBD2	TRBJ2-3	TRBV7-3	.	TGTGCCAGCAGCTTAAACCCAGCGGGGGGTACTAGCACAGATACGCAGTATTTT	CASSLNPAGGTSTDTQYF
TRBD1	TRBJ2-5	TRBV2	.	TGTGCCAGCAGCGCGGACAGGGGCGAGACCCAGTACTTC	CASSADRGETQYF
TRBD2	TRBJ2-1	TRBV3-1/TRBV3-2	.	TGTGCCAGCAGCCAAGTGACTAGCGGGGGGGCCCAGTTCTTC	CASSQVTSGGAQFF
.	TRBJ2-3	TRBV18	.	TGTGCCAGCTCCCCCGGCAGCGGGCAGTATTTT	CASSPGSGQYF
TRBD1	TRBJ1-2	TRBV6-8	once	TGTGCCAGCACCCAGGGACAGGCACAACGAAACTATGGCTACACCTTC	CASTQGQAQRNYGYTF
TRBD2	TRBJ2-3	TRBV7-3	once	TGTGCCAGCAGACACCCGCCGGGGGGACTCCAAACAGATACGCAGTATTTT	CASRHPPGGLQTDTQYF
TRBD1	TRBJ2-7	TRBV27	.	TGTGCCAGCAGTCATGGGCAGGGGGTTGTCGGGATTTACGAGCAGTACTTC	CASSHGQGVVGIYEQYF
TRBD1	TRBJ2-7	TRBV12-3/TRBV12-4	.	TGTGCCAGCAGCGTTAACAGGGGTAGGGGGCAGTACTTC	CASSVNRGRGQYF
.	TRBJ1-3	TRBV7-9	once	TGTGCCAGCAGCTCCCAGACAGCCGTCTCTGGAAACACCATATATTTT	CASSSQTAVSGNTIYF
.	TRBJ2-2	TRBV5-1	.	TGCGCCAGCAGCTGGGGCGCGGCCACCTCAACCGGGGAGCTGTTTTTT	CASSWGAATSTGELFF
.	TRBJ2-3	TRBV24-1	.	TGTGCCACCAGTGATGAGACAGGGGAGGGGACAGATACGCAGTATTTT	CATSDETGEGTDTQYF
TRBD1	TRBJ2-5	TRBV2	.	TGTGCCAGCCAGGGGGCTGTAAATCAAGAGACCCAGTACTTC	CASQGAVNQETQYF
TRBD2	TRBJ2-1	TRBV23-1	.	TGCGCCAGCAGTCATAGGACCCTAGCGGGAGAAGAAATGAGGTCCTACAATGAGCAGTTCTTC	CASSHRTLAGEEMRSYNEQFF
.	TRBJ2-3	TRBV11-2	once	TGTGCCAGCAGCCCGGGGGGCAGTACGCAGTATTTT	CASSPGGSTQYF
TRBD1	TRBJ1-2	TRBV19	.	TGTGCCAGTAGTATTGGGCAGGGGGCTGGCGGCTACACCTTC	CASSIGQGAGGYTF
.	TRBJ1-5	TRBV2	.	TGTGCCAGCAGTGCCTCCCGGGGTCAGCCCCAGCATTTT	CASSASRGQPQHF
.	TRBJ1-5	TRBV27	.	TGTGCCAGCAGTTTATCAAGGCAGGGACAGCCCCAGCATTTT	CASSLSRQGQPQHF
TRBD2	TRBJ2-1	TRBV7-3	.	TGTGCCAGCAGCTTAATACTAGCGGGACTCAATGAGCAGTTCTTC	CASSLILAGLNEQFF
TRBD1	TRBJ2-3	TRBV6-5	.	TGTGCCAGCAGCCAACAGGGGGCGAATCGGGATACGCAGTATTTT	CASSQQGANRDTQYF
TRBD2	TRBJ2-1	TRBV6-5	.	TGTGCCAGCAGTCTGACTAGCGGCCCCTACAATGAGCAGTTCTTC	CASSLTSGPYNEQFF
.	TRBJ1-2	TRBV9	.	TGTGCCAGCAGCGTAGGTCGCCGGAGGTCGGGTGGCTACACCTTC	CASSVGRRRSGGYTF
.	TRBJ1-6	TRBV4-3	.	TGCGCCAGCAGCCAAGTACTAGGAGGAGGAAATTCACCCCTCCACTTT	CASSQVLGGGNSPLHF
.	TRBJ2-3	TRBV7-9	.	TGTGCCAGCAGCTTAGGTAGGGGTTTAGATACGCAGTATTTT	CASSLGRGLDTQYF
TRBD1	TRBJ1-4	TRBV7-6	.	TGTGCCAGCAGCTTATCTTCAGGGGGCCGGGAACTGTTTTTT	CASSLSSGGRELFF
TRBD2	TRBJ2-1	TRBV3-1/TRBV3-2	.	TGTGCCAGCAGCCAAACGACTAGCGGGCTGACTAGGAATGAGCAGTTCTTC	CASSQTTSGLTRNEQFF